This T cell receptor beta chain was profiled in a study of shared clonotypes between healthy human individuals. Execution of the assay was at deep level. Profiled with immunoSEQ multiplex PCR; TCRdb holds only in-frame clones, not every one. Of roughly 700,000 clones listed, about 74% are singletons. Germline CDR1 LNHNV, CDR2 YYDKDF (reference sequence). The CDR3 runs to 15 residues. Trimming pared 1 base from V and 0 bases from J, leaving 7 bases between. On this clone: At the DNA level, this CDR3 is encoded by other sequences in the same sample as well.

This sequence was found in a woman in her 30s in good health. The rearrangement links TRBV15 to TRBJ1-5; no firm D call. Input material: memory CD4+ T cells sorted from blood. Subset specified: CD45RA-negative fraction. CDR3 residues: CATSRVAYSNQPQHF. Here the CDR3 DNA reads TGTGCCACCAGCAGAGTAGCTTATAGCAATCAGCCCCAGCATTTT.